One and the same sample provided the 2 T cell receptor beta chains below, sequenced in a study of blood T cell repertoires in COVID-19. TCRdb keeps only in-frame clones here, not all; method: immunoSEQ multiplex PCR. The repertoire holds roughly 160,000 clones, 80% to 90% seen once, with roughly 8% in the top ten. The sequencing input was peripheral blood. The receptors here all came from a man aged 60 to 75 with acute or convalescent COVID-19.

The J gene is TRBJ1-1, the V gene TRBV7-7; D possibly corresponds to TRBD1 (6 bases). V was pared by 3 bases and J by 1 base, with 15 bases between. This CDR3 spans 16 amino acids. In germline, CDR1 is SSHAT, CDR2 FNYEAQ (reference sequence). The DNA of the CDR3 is TGTGCCAGCAGCTTCGCGGACAGAGAGCGGAACACTGAAGCTTTCTTT. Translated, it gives CASSFADRERNTEAFF. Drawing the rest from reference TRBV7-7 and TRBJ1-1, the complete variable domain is GAGVSQSPRYKVTKRGQDVTLRCDPISSHATLYWYQQALGQGPEFLTYFNYEAQPDKSGLPSDRFSAERPEGSISTLTIQRTEQRDSAMYRCASSFADRERNTEAFFGQGTRLTVV.

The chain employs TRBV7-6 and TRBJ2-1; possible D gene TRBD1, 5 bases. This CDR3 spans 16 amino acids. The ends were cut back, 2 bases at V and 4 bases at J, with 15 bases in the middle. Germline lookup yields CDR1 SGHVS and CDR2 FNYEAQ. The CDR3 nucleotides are TGTGCCAGCAGCTTACTATCAGGGTCGGTTTACAATGAGCAGTTCTTC. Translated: CASSLLSGSVYNEQFF.